This T cell receptor beta chain was profiled in a study of identical twins. Study observations and caveats: Modeled out-of-frame TCR alpha sharing in monozygotic twins fell below observed levels.

In this sample, this clonotype turned up a few times. What it recognizes is unknown. The CDR3 has 15 residues. Trimming pared 3 bases from V and 1 base from J, leaving 10 bases between. Template switching added a universal primer site, and cDNA bore unique molecular identifiers. TCRdb analysed the 5' RACE reads with MiXCR anew, one entry per CDR3 protein. The sample consists of roughly 480,000 distinct CDR3 sequences, 20% to 25% of them appearing once. This sample also belongs to another study, concerning T cells expressing NK-cell markers. From that second work: With respect to HCMV, seven of the eight sequenced donors were seropositive, and one was seronegative.

This TCR came from a young woman in good health. The chain combines TRBV12-3 or TRBV12-4 with TRBJ2-4; D is perhaps TRBD1 (5 bases). Sequencing input: CD4+ T cells sorted from blood. The CDR3 reads CASSFRVLAKNIQYF. CDR3 in DNA: TGTGCCAGCAGTTTCAGGGTCTTGGCCAAAAACATTCAGTACTTC.